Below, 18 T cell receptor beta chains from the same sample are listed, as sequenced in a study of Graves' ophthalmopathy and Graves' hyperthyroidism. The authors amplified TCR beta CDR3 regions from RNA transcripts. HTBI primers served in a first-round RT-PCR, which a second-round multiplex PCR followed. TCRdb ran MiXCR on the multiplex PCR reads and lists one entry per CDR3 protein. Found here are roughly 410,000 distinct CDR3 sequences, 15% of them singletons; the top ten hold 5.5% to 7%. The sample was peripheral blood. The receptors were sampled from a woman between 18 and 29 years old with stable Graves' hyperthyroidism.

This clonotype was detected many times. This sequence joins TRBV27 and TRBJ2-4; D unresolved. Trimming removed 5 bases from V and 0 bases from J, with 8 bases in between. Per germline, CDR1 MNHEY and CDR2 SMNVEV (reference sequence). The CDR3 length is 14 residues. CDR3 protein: CASSGRLAKNIQYF. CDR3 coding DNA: TGTGCCAGCAGTGGCAGGCTAGCCAAAAACATTCAGTACTTC.

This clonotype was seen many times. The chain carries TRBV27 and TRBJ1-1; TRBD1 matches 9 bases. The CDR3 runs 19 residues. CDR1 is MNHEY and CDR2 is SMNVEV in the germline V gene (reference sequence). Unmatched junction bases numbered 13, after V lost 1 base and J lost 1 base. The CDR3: CASSLLGPRDRVENTEAFF. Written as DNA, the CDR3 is TGTGCCAGCAGTTTATTGGGGCCCCGGGACAGGGTTGAGAACACTGAAGCTTTCTTT.

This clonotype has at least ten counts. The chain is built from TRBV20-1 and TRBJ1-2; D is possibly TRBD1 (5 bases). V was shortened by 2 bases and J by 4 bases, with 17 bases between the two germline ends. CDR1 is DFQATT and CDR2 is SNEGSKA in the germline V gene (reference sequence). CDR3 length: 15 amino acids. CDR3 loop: CSARFGAGKGYGYTF. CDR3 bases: TGCAGTGCTAGATTTGGGGCAGGAAAAGGCTATGGCTACACCTTC.

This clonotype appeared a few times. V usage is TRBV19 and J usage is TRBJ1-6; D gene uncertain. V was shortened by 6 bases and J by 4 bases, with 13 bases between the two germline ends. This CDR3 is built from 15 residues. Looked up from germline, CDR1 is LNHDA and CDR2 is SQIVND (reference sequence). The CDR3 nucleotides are TGTGCCAGTAGCGATGATGGACGGTATAATTCACCCCTCCACTTT. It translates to CASSDDGRYNSPLHF.

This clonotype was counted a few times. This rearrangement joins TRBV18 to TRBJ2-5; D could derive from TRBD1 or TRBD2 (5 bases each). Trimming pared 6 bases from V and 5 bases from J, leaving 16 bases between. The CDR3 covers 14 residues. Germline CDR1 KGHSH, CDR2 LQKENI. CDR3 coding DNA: TGTGCCAGCTCGTCTGAGGGGCCTTGGGAGACCCAGTACTTC. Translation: CASSSEGPWETQYF.

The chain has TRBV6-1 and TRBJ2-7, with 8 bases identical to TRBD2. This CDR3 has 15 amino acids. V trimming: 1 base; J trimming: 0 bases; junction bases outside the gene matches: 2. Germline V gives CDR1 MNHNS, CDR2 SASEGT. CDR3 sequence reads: CASSEEGTSSYEQYF. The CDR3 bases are TGTGCCAGCAGTGAAGAAGGGACTAGCTCCTACGAGCAGTACTTC.

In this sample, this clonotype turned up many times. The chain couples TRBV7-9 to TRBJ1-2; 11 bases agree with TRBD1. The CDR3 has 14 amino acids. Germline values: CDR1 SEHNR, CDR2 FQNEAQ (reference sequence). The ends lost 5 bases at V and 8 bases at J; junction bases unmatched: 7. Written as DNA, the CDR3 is TGTGCCAGCAGCGCCGCCGGGACAGGGGGAGGCTACACCTTC. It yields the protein CASSAAGTGGGYTF.

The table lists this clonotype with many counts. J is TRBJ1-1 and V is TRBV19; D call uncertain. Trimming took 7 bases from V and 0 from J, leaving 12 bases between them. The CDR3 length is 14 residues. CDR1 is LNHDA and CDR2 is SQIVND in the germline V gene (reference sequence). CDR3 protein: CASTSGPMNTEAFF. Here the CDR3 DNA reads TGTGCCAGTACGTCCGGACCGATGAACACTGAAGCTTTCTTT.

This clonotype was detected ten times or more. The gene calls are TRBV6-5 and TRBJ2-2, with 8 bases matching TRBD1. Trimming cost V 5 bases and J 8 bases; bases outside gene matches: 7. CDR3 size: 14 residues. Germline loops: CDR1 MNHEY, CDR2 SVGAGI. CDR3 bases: TGTGCCAGCAGTCTCTTGGACAGGGCAGGGGAGCTGTTTTTT. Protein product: CASSLLDRAGELFF.

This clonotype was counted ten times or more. CDR3 sequence: CASSRDLGQLYEQYF. The CDR3 DNA sequence: TGTGCCAGCAGCAGAGACCTGGGACAGCTTTACGAGCAGTACTTC. The gene calls are TRBV7-6 and TRBJ2-7, with 7 nucleotides matching TRBD1. J was trimmed by 4 bases and V by 5 bases; bases with no gene match: 11. This CDR3 is 15 amino acids long. Germline CDR1 reads SGHVS; CDR2 reads FNYEAQ.

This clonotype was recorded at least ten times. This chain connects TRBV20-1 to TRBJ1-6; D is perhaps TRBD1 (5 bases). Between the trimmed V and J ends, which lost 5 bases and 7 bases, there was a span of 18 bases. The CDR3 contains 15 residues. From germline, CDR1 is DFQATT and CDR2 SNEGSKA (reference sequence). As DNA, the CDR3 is TGCAGTGCTTATCGCCGCGGCGGGGACAATTCACCCCTCCACTTT. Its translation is CSAYRRGGDNSPLHF.

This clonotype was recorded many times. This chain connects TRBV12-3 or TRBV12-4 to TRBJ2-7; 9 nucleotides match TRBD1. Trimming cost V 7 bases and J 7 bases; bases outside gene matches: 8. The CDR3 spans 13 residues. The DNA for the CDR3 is TGTGCCAGCAAGACAGGGGGGTTAGGAGAGCAGTACTTC. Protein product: CASKTGGLGEQYF.

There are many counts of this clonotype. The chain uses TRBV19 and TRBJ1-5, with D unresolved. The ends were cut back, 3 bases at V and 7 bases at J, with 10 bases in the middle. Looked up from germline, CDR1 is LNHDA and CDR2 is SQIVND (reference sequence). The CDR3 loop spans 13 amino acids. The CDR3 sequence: CASSIRPYQPQHF. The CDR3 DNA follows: TGTGCCAGTAGTATCAGGCCCTACCAGCCCCAGCATTTT. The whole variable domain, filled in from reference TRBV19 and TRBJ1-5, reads DGGITQSPKYLFRKEGQNVTLSCEQNLNHDAMYWYRQDPGQGLRLIYYSQIVNDFQKGDIAEGYSVSREKKESFPLTVTSAQKNPTAFYLCASSIRPYQPQHFGDGTRLSIL.

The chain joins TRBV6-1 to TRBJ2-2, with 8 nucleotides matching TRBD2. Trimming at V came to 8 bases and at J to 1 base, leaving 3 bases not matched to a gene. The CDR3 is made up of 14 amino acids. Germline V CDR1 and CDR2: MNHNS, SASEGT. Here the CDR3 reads CASGLAENTGELFF. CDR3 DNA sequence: TGTGCCAGCGGACTAGCCGAGAACACCGGGGAGCTGTTTTTT.

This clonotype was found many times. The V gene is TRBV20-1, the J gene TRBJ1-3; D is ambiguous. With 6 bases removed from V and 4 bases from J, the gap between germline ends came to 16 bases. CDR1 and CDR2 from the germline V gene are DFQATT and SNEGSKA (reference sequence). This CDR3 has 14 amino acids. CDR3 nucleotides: TGCAGTGCCCTCACCGCCCTGGGCGGAAACACCATATATTTT. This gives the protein CSALTALGGNTIYF.

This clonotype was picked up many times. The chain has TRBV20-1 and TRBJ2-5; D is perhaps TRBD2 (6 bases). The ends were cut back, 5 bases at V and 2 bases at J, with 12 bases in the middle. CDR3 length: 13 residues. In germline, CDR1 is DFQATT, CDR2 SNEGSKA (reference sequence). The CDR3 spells CSAQTSSQETQYF. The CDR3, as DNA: TGCAGTGCTCAGACTAGTTCGCAAGAGACCCAGTACTTC.

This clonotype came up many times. The CDR3 nucleotides are TGTGCCAGCAGCCAACCGGGCCGGAATGGGCAAGGCTACACCTTC. It specifies CASSQPGRNGQGYTF. The J gene is TRBJ1-2, the V gene TRBV12-3 or TRBV12-4; D is unresolved. The CDR3 contains 15 residues. V was shortened by 6 bases and J by 8 bases, with 22 bases between the two germline ends.

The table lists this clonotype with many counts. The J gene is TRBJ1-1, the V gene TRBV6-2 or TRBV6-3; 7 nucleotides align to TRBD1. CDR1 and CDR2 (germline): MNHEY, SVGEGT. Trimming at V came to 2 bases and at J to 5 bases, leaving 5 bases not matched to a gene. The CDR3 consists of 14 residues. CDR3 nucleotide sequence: TGTGCCAGCAGTTACGGGCAGGGGGGAACTGAAGCTTTCTTT. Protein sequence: CASSYGQGGTEAFF.